Each of the 29 T cell receptor beta chains below was sequenced from the same sample in a study of T-cell reconstitution after alpha-beta-depleted transplantation in children. Unique molecular identifiers were built into the TCRbeta library. One entry per CDR3 protein, called by TCRdb with MiXCR from the PCR reads. Altogether about 140,000 distinct CDR3 sequences are present, about 8.8% being singletons, with the ten largest covering 15% to 20%. The starting material was PBMCs, mostly from graft donor cells, obtained 180 days after TCRalphabeta/CD19-depleted stem cell transplant. These receptor sequences come from a female patient between 2 and 15 years old who had a stem cell transplant for congenital amegakaryocytic thrombocytopenia, so the T cells may come from the graft donor.

This clonotype was recorded at least ten times. The chain couples TRBV12-3 or TRBV12-4 to TRBJ1-1; D remains ambiguous. The CDR3 loop spans 14 amino acids. Trimming pared 2 bases from V and 4 bases from J, leaving 11 bases between. CDR3 region: CASSLTSWGTEAFF. The CDR3 nucleotides read TGTGCCAGCAGTTTAACATCCTGGGGCACTGAAGCTTTCTTT.

This clonotype was detected a few times. The chain links TRBV19 to TRBJ2-1; the match to TRBD1 covers 9 bases. The length of the CDR3 is 14 residues. V lost 8 bases, J lost 0 bases, and 2 bases stayed unmatched. Looked up from germline, CDR1 is LNHDA and CDR2 is SQIVND (reference sequence). This chain's CDR3 is CASRQGGSYNEQFF. CDR3 nucleotide sequence: TGTGCCAGTCGACAGGGGGGCTCCTACAATGAGCAGTTCTTC.

This clonotype was detected ten times or more. The V call is TRBV29-1, the J call TRBJ2-3; 7 bases line up with TRBD2. CDR3 size: 14 residues. Germline assignment: CDR1 SQVTM and CDR2 ANQGSEA. The junction had 4 bases not matched to a gene; V was cut back by 1 base and J by 3 bases. The CDR3 loop is CSVEGEGWTDTQYF. For the CDR3, the DNA is TGCAGCGTTGAAGGGGAGGGTTGGACAGATACGCAGTATTTT.

The table lists this clonotype with many counts. V gene TRBV4-1 combines with J gene TRBJ2-5, with 7 bases identical to TRBD2. Trimming took 1 base from V and 2 from J; bases not matched to a gene: 10. CDR3 length equals 17 residues. Germline V gene data show CDR1 as MGHRA and CDR2 as YSYEKL. The chain's CDR3 is CASSQVPLAATQETQYF. In DNA form, the CDR3 reads TGCGCCAGCAGCCAAGTCCCTCTAGCGGCCACTCAAGAGACCCAGTACTTC.

This clonotype was seen many times. The chain carries TRBV10-3 and TRBJ2-7; 8 bases are shared with TRBD2. The length of the CDR3 is 14 residues. From germline, CDR1 is ENHRY and CDR2 SYGVKD. V shed 6 bases and J 6 bases; nucleotides not matched to a gene: 10. CDR3 nucleotide sequence: TGTGCCATCAGCGATGACAATGCGGGGGGCGAGCAGTACTTC. Residues: CAISDDNAGGEQYF.

The sample holds many counts of this clonotype. V and J are TRBV7-8 and TRBJ2-1, with unresolved D. The germline CDR1 and CDR2 sequences are SGHVS and FQNEAQ. CDR3 length: 14 residues. V was pared by 5 bases and J by 4 bases, with 12 bases between. The chain's CDR3 is CASSPGHPYNEQFF. CDR3 bases: TGTGCCAGCAGCCCGGGTCACCCTTACAATGAGCAGTTCTTC.

V and J are TRBV20-1 and TRBJ2-5, with TRBD2 identical over 16 bases. Per germline, CDR1 DFQATT and CDR2 SNEGSKA (reference sequence). The V segment lost 5 bases and the J segment 4 bases; nucleotides outside the gene matches: 10. This CDR3 contains 17 residues. The CDR3 sequence is CSAPRGLAGGPGETQYF. The CDR3 nucleotides read TGCAGTGCTCCGCGGGGACTAGCGGGAGGGCCTGGAGAGACCCAGTACTTC.

The sample holds many counts of this clonotype. The gene calls are TRBV12-3 or TRBV12-4 and TRBJ2-1, with 7 bases aligning to TRBD2. The length of the CDR3 is 15 residues. V lost 6 bases to trimming and J lost 8 bases; unmatched junction nucleotides: 13. In DNA form, the CDR3 reads TGTGCCAGCAGCCCTACTGGCGGGAGACTATATGAGCAGTTCTTC. The encoded protein is CASSPTGGRLYEQFF.

In its sample, this clonotype was seen many times. The chain has TRBV6-1 and TRBJ1-5, with D unresolved. The CDR3 spans 11 residues. CDR1 MNHNS and CDR2 SASEGT come from the germline V gene. V was clipped by 8 bases and J by 4 bases, with 6 bases between them. The CDR3 DNA is TGTGCCAGCCTGGGGAATCAGCCCCAGCATTTT. Translated, it gives CASLGNQPQHF.

There are a few counts of this clonotype. One end of the junction is discordant with germline, which a read error may explain. The chain is built from TRBV28 and TRBJ2-4, with 10 bases lining up with TRBD2. The length of the CDR3 is 17 residues. CDR1 is MDHEN and CDR2 is SYDVKM in the germline V gene. CDR3 sequence reads: CASSLWSLAGAKNSQYF. CDR3 in DNA: TGTGCCAGCAGTTTATGGTCCCTAGCGGGAGCCAAAAACAGTCAGTACTTC.

A word on this clonotype: Germline is not matched at one junction end, which may reflect a read error. The genes are TRBV7-3 and TRBJ2-2; D is perhaps TRBD1 (5 bases). Germline CDR1 is SGHTA and CDR2 is FQGTGA. The length of the CDR3 is 16 residues. CDR3 in DNA: TGTGCCAGCAGCTCCCGAGGCCCAGGGAACAACGGGGAGCTGTTTTTT. It translates to CASSSRGPGNNGELFF.

This clonotype was picked up many times. The chain has TRBV4-1 and TRBJ2-7; D may be TRBD2 (6 bases). The CDR3 has 14 amino acids. Trimming cost V 1 base and J 6 bases, with 13 bases left between them. Germline V gene data show CDR1 as MGHRA and CDR2 as YSYEKL. CDR3 sequence reads: CASSQGGMLREQYF. CDR3 bases: TGCGCCAGCAGCCAAGGCGGGATGCTTCGCGAGCAGTACTTC.

The chain employs TRBV5-1 and TRBJ2-7, with D perhaps TRBD1 (6 bases). CDR3 length: 14 residues. Trimming shortened V by 3 bases and J by 3 bases, and 13 bases separated the two germline ends. Germline V gives CDR1 SGHRS, CDR2 YFSETQ. The CDR3 loop reads CASSSPGHIYEQYF. CDR3 in DNA: TGCGCCAGCAGCTCGCCGGGACACATCTACGAGCAGTACTTC.

This clonotype was counted a few times. The chain links TRBV20-1 to TRBJ1-5; D gene ambiguous. The CDR3 is 13 residues long. CDR1 and CDR2 from the germline V gene are DFQATT and SNEGSKA (reference sequence). The germline V and J ends were trimmed by 5 bases and 2 bases, with 10 bases remaining between them. This CDR3 reads CSAVPGGNQPQHF. DNA for the CDR3: TGCAGTGCTGTACCTGGGGGCAATCAGCCCCAGCATTTT.

This clonotype was picked up a small number of times. The chain employs TRBV6-2 or TRBV6-3 and TRBJ1-2, with D tentatively TRBD1 (5 bases). V was cut by 2 bases and J by 6 bases, with 7 bases left in between. This CDR3 has 12 residues. Germline CDR1 is MNHEY and CDR2 is SVGEGT. CDR3 DNA: TGTGCCAGCAGTTACCCAGGGCATGGCTACACCTTC. It specifies CASSYPGHGYTF.

This sequence joins TRBV20-1 and TRBJ1-5; 8 nucleotides line up with TRBD1. The V gene's germline CDR1 is DFQATT and CDR2 SNEGSKA (reference sequence). The V segment lost 3 bases and the J segment 4 bases; nucleotides outside the gene matches: 5. This CDR3 comprises 14 residues. DNA of the CDR3: TGCAGTGCTAGCTGGACAGGGAGGAATCAGCCCCAGCATTTT. Amino acids: CSASWTGRNQPQHF.

This clonotype has just a few counts. The rearrangement links TRBV2 to TRBJ2-3; 7 bases map to TRBD2. Germline CDR1 is SNHLY and CDR2 is FYNNEI. Trimming cost V 7 bases and J 0 bases; bases outside gene matches: 4. The CDR3 totals 14 residues. The CDR3 here is CASKERGSTDTQYF. In DNA, the CDR3 is TGTGCCAGCAAGGAGCGGGGAAGCACAGATACGCAGTATTTT.

This clonotype occurred many times. The chain joins TRBV20-1 to TRBJ2-2; 9 bases match TRBD2. The CDR3 spans 16 residues. The germline CDR1 and CDR2 sequences are DFQATT and SNEGSKA (reference sequence). J was trimmed by 5 bases and V by 0 bases; bases with no gene match: 7. CDR3 sequence (DNA): TGCAGTGCTAGAGATGCGGGGGGGACTCCGACCGGGGAGCTGTTTTTT. Protein sequence: CSARDAGGTPTGELFF.

This clonotype was recorded many times. This chain joins TRBV20-1 and TRBJ2-3; TRBD2 matches at 12 bases. Germline-derived CDR1 and CDR2 are DFQATT and SNEGSKA (reference sequence). The V segment lost 7 bases and the J segment 4 bases; nucleotides outside the gene matches: 6. The CDR3 length is 14 residues. The CDR3 DNA follows: TGCAGTGGGGATCTAGCGGGAGGGCCAGATACGCAGTATTTT. It yields the protein CSGDLAGGPDTQYF.

This clonotype was counted ten times or more. The chain joins TRBV28 to TRBJ1-1, with 8 bases identical to TRBD1. Per the germline V gene, CDR1 is MDHEN and CDR2 is SYDVKM. After removal of 10 bases from V and 3 bases from J, the junction contained 7 bases not matched to a gene. This CDR3 comprises 13 residues. The CDR3 protein is CAIRGRWDTEAFF. The CDR3 DNA sequence: TGTGCCATCAGGGGGCGCTGGGACACTGAAGCTTTCTTT.

This clonotype has ten or more counts. V is TRBV20-1 and J is TRBJ2-3; tentatively, D is TRBD1 (8 bases). V shed 6 bases and J shed 5 bases, with 18 bases lying between them. This CDR3 region has 14 residues. The germline V gene has CDR1 DFQATT and CDR2 SNEGSKA (reference sequence). The CDR3 DNA sequence: TGCAGTGCCAGGAGACAGGGGAGGGAAGATACGCAGTATTTT. This encodes CSARRQGREDTQYF.

This clonotype was counted between two and nine times. The chain uses TRBV18 and TRBJ2-4; no reliable D call. CDR1 and CDR2 (germline): KGHSH, LQKENI. Trimming pared 5 bases from V and 6 bases from J, leaving 11 bases between. CDR3 length: 13 amino acids. The CDR3: CASSTAQGNIQYF. The CDR3 DNA reads as TGTGCCAGCTCAACAGCTCAAGGAAACATTCAGTACTTC.

This clonotype occurred many times. The V and J genes are TRBV5-1 and TRBJ2-1; tentative D call: TRBD2 (6 bases). The CDR3 consists of 17 residues. The ends were cut back, 0 bases at V and 3 bases at J, with 16 bases in the middle. The germline V gene encodes CDR1 SGHRS and CDR2 YFSETQ. The CDR3 DNA sequence: TGCGCCAGCAGCTTGGCCGTCGGGGGTCGAAACTACAATGAGCAGTTCTTC. Translating gives CASSLAVGGRNYNEQFF.

The chain uses TRBV20-1 and TRBJ2-5; D not certain. Germline V gene data show CDR1 as DFQATT and CDR2 as SNEGSKA (reference sequence). This CDR3 region has 13 residues. With 2 bases removed from V and 2 bases from J, the gap between germline ends came to 9 bases. The CDR3 reads CSARRHTQETQYF. The CDR3 nucleotides read TGCAGTGCTAGAAGGCACACTCAAGAGACCCAGTACTTC.

This clonotype was seen more than once but under ten times. The chain links TRBV11-2 to TRBJ1-2; D remains unclear. Germline CDR1 reads SGHAT; CDR2 reads FQNNGV. This CDR3 region has 17 residues. V was cut by 0 bases and J by 7 bases, with 21 bases left in between. The CDR3 sequence: CASSLDRASARLGGYTF. The CDR3 nucleotides are TGTGCCAGCAGCTTAGATCGGGCTTCCGCCCGTCTAGGTGGCTACACCTTC.

The chain combines TRBV7-2 with TRBJ1-2, with D uncertain. Germline values: CDR1 SGHTA, CDR2 FQGNSA. The CDR3 has 12 amino acids. Trimming took 5 bases from V and 4 from J, leaving 8 bases between them. CDR3 sequence reads: CASSPQSYGYTF. The CDR3 DNA sequence: TGTGCCAGCAGCCCCCAATCCTATGGCTACACCTTC.

This clonotype was counted at least ten times. The chain recombines TRBV24-1 with TRBJ1-2, with D uncertain. CDR1 is KGHDR, CDR2 SFDVKD, per germline. This CDR3 region has 11 residues. Between the trimmed V and J ends, which lost 8 bases and 2 bases, there was a span of 5 bases. The CDR3 reads CATNSNYGYTF. The CDR3 region has the DNA TGTGCCACCAACTCGAACTATGGCTACACCTTC.

Regarding this clonotype: A read error may be the cause here, since a much bigger clone is one base away. The V gene is TRBV5-1, the J gene TRBJ2-1; no firm D call. Germline CDR1 is SGHRS and CDR2 is YFSETQ. Between the trimmed V and J ends, which lost 3 bases and 8 bases, there was a span of 15 bases. The CDR3 covers 14 residues. CDR3 protein: CASSSFRCDDEQFF. In DNA form, the CDR3 reads TGCGCCAGCAGCTCATTCCGGTGCGACGATGAGCAGTTCTTC.

This clonotype was detected ten times or more. The chain uses TRBV4-3 and TRBJ1-1; no reliable D call. V was clipped by 0 bases and J by 1 base, with 12 bases between them. The CDR3 length is 16 residues. From germline, CDR1 is LGHNA and CDR2 YSLEER. The CDR3 protein is CASSQDKRHRNTEAFF. The CDR3 DNA sequence: TGCGCCAGCAGCCAAGATAAACGGCACCGGAACACTGAAGCTTTCTTT.